The present entry profiles one T cell receptor (beta chain) with its context. The sample has other DNA sequences that encode this CDR3 too. Donors included only healthy HIV-negative adults lacking recent acute infections or vaccinations. The data were taken from a study of shared clonotypes between healthy human individuals. CDR1 and CDR2 from the germline V gene are GTSNPN and SVGIG (reference sequence). The V gene end was trimmed by 7 bases and the J gene end by 0 bases; junction bases not matched to a gene: 1. This CDR3 contains 12 residues. Replicate PCRs run on sorted subsets employed approximately 0.2 ug DNA, tens of thousands of T cell genomes. Data came from immunoSEQ multiplex PCR; TCRdb stores just in-frame clones and leaves some out. The sample holds roughly 2.4 million clones; approximately 96% are singletons and the top ten take 0.1% to 0.15%.

This chain connects TRBV30 to TRBJ1-1, with 8 bases fitting TRBD1. Sequenced input: naive CD4+ T cells sorted from blood. This sample's subset: CD45RA+ positively selected. This receptor was identified in a man between 18 and 29 years old in good health. CDR3 loop: CASDRVNTEAFF. The CDR3 DNA sequence: TGTGCCTCGGACAGGGTGAACACTGAAGCTTTCTTT.